This is a list of T cell receptor beta chains from one sample in a study of shared clonotypes between healthy human individuals. Assay: immunoSEQ multiplex PCR; the TCRdb copy retains only in-frame clones and omits some. The sample has about 480,000 clones; nearly 80% are singletons. Sequenced: PBMCs. All receptors derive from a woman between 35 and 50 years old in good health. Some clones in this sample may be carry-over from other donors' samples. Both conserved end residues are part of each CDR3. The order of the fields is D gene, clone size, J gene, V gene, CDR3 DNA, CDR3 protein. A D gene is named only where the DNA matches it firmly. The listing skips clone size in some rows; elsewhere it reads once, few, many or a size class.

d_gene: .; abundance: .; j_gene: TRBJ2-3; v_gene: TRBV5-1; CDR3nt: TGCGCCAGCAGCTTTAGTACGGGAGGCACAGATACGCAGTATTTT; CDR3aa: CASSFSTGGTDTQYF
d_gene: .; abundance: .; j_gene: TRBJ2-1; v_gene: TRBV30; CDR3nt: TGTGCCTGGAGCAACAGGGCTCAGGGGAATGAGCAGTTCTTC; CDR3aa: CAWSNRAQGNEQFF
d_gene: .; abundance: .; j_gene: TRBJ1-2; v_gene: TRBV6-6; CDR3nt: TGTGCCAGCACCGCCAGGAGGGATAACTATGGCTACACCTTC; CDR3aa: CASTARRDNYGYTF
d_gene: TRBD2; abundance: .; j_gene: TRBJ2-5; v_gene: TRBV27; CDR3nt: TGTGCCAGCGCGGGAGGCCCGGGGGAGACCCAGTACTTC; CDR3aa: CASAGGPGETQYF
d_gene: .; abundance: .; j_gene: TRBJ1-2; v_gene: TRBV15; CDR3nt: TGTGCCACCAGCAGGAACAGGGTAAGCGGCGATGGCTACACCTTC; CDR3aa: CATSRNRVSGDGYTF
d_gene: TRBD2; abundance: .; j_gene: TRBJ2-2; v_gene: TRBV2; CDR3nt: TGTGCCAGCAGTGGGACTAGCGGGAGGGCTAGCGGGGAGCTGTTTTTT; CDR3aa: CASSGTSGRASGELFF
d_gene: TRBD1; abundance: once; j_gene: TRBJ2-3; v_gene: TRBV19; CDR3nt: TGTGCCAGCAATCAGGGGGTGAGCACAGATACGCAGTATTTT; CDR3aa: CASNQGVSTDTQYF
d_gene: .; abundance: .; j_gene: TRBJ1-1; v_gene: TRBV6-5; CDR3nt: TGTGCCAGCAGTTACTCGGCGGTCACCGGCCTTGAAGCTTTCTTT; CDR3aa: CASSYSAVTGLEAFF
d_gene: .; abundance: .; j_gene: TRBJ2-2; v_gene: TRBV7-3; CDR3nt: TGTGCCAGCAGCTTAACGTCGGGTGGGGAGCTGTTTTTT; CDR3aa: CASSLTSGGELFF
d_gene: TRBD2; abundance: once; j_gene: TRBJ2-7; v_gene: TRBV7-9; CDR3nt: TGTGCCAGCAGCTTAGTGGGCGGGAGGTCCTCCTACGAGCAGTACTTC; CDR3aa: CASSLVGGRSSYEQYF
d_gene: TRBD2; abundance: .; j_gene: TRBJ2-3; v_gene: TRBV7-2; CDR3nt: TGTGCCAGCACCCTAGTGGCTAGCGGGCTTGTAGATACGCAGTATTTT; CDR3aa: CASTLVASGLVDTQYF
d_gene: TRBD2; abundance: many; j_gene: TRBJ2-1; v_gene: TRBV9; CDR3nt: TGTGCCAGCAGCCTACGACTAGCGGGAGTAGATGAGCAGTTCTTC; CDR3aa: CASSLRLAGVDEQFF
d_gene: TRBD1; abundance: .; j_gene: TRBJ1-4; v_gene: TRBV7-6; CDR3nt: TGTGCCAGCAGCTCTTTGGGACAGGGGATGGAAAAACTGTTTTTT; CDR3aa: CASSSLGQGMEKLFF
d_gene: TRBD2; abundance: .; j_gene: TRBJ2-3; v_gene: TRBV11-1; CDR3nt: TGTGCCAGCAGCTACCGCCTAGCGGGTAGCACAGATACGCAGTATTTT; CDR3aa: CASSYRLAGSTDTQYF
d_gene: TRBD2; abundance: .; j_gene: TRBJ2-7; v_gene: TRBV6-5; CDR3nt: TGTGCCAGCAGTTACACACTAGCGGGAGGGGGCGAGCAGTACTTC; CDR3aa: CASSYTLAGGGEQYF
d_gene: TRBD1; abundance: .; j_gene: TRBJ2-1; v_gene: TRBV30; CDR3nt: TGTGCCTGGAGCACAGGGGTGGACAATGAGCAGTTCTTC; CDR3aa: CAWSTGVDNEQFF
d_gene: TRBD1; abundance: few; j_gene: TRBJ1-3; v_gene: TRBV11-2; CDR3nt: TGTGCCAGCAGCCACGACAGGGGGAAGGTTCTTTATGGAAACACCATATATTTT; CDR3aa: CASSHDRGKVLYGNTIYF
d_gene: .; abundance: many; j_gene: TRBJ1-5; v_gene: TRBV5-1; CDR3nt: TGCGCCAGCAGCTTGGGCAGGGGATTTAGCCCCCAGCATTTT; CDR3aa: CASSLGRGFSPQHF
d_gene: TRBD1; abundance: .; j_gene: TRBJ2-3; v_gene: TRBV11-3; CDR3nt: TGTGCCAGCAGCTTAGGTGGCCAGGGGGCATACGATACGCAGTATTTT; CDR3aa: CASSLGGQGAYDTQYF
d_gene: .; abundance: .; j_gene: TRBJ2-3; v_gene: TRBV30; CDR3nt: TGTGCCTGGAGCGCCGGGACTAGCACAGATACGCAGTATTTT; CDR3aa: CAWSAGTSTDTQYF
d_gene: .; abundance: .; j_gene: TRBJ1-5; v_gene: TRBV7-9; CDR3nt: TGTGCCAGCAGCTTAGTTGGGGCAGGACCTAATCAGCCCCAGCATTTT; CDR3aa: CASSLVGAGPNQPQHF
d_gene: .; abundance: .; j_gene: TRBJ2-1; v_gene: TRBV9; CDR3nt: TGTGCCAGCGGCAGCGGGTACAATGAGCAGTTCTTC; CDR3aa: CASGSGYNEQFF
d_gene: TRBD2; abundance: .; j_gene: TRBJ2-2; v_gene: TRBV2; CDR3nt: TGTGCCAGCAGTCGGGGGGACTACCGCGAGGACACCGGGGAGCTGTTTTTT; CDR3aa: CASSRGDYREDTGELFF
d_gene: TRBD1; abundance: .; j_gene: TRBJ2-2; v_gene: TRBV25-1; CDR3nt: TGTGCCAGCAGACCGACCCGACAGGGGGACACCGGGGAGCTGTTTTTT; CDR3aa: CASRPTRQGDTGELFF
d_gene: .; abundance: .; j_gene: TRBJ2-3; v_gene: TRBV28; CDR3nt: TGTGCCAGCAGTTTAGTGTCCGGCACAGATACGCAGTATTTT; CDR3aa: CASSLVSGTDTQYF
d_gene: .; abundance: .; j_gene: TRBJ1-3; v_gene: TRBV5-1; CDR3nt: TGCGCCAGCAGCTTAGCGCCGGCCTCTGGAAACACCATATATTTT; CDR3aa: CASSLAPASGNTIYF
d_gene: .; abundance: many; j_gene: TRBJ1-2; v_gene: TRBV7-2; CDR3nt: TGTGCCAGCAGCTTAGACAGGTCGTACTATGGCTACACCTTC; CDR3aa: CASSLDRSYYGYTF
d_gene: .; abundance: .; j_gene: TRBJ2-1; v_gene: TRBV5-6; CDR3nt: TGTGCCAGCAGCCCGACCGACAGACCTTTCTACAATGAGCAGTTCTTC; CDR3aa: CASSPTDRPFYNEQFF
d_gene: TRBD2; abundance: .; j_gene: TRBJ2-2; v_gene: TRBV10-2; CDR3nt: TGCGCCAGCAGTGCGGCGGGAGGGCCTAATGGGGAGCTGTTTTTT; CDR3aa: CASSAAGGPNGELFF
d_gene: TRBD1; abundance: .; j_gene: TRBJ1-2; v_gene: TRBV7-3; CDR3nt: TGTGCCAGCAGCTTCACCCCGGGACAGGGAGGCTACACCTTC; CDR3aa: CASSFTPGQGGYTF
d_gene: .; abundance: .; j_gene: TRBJ1-1; v_gene: TRBV9; CDR3nt: TGTGCCAGCAGCGTAGCCCCGGGGCCGAACACTGAAGCTTTCTTT; CDR3aa: CASSVAPGPNTEAFF
d_gene: TRBD1; abundance: .; j_gene: TRBJ2-4; v_gene: TRBV5-4; CDR3nt: TGTGCCAGCAGCCTCCAGGGGGCGGCCAAAAACATTCAGTACTTC; CDR3aa: CASSLQGAAKNIQYF
d_gene: TRBD1; abundance: once; j_gene: TRBJ1-3; v_gene: TRBV7-8; CDR3nt: TGTGCCAGCAGCCCGCCGGGACAGGGAGTGGGAAACACCATATATTTT; CDR3aa: CASSPPGQGVGNTIYF